This TCR beta chain was recovered during a study of OX40 agonist ivuxolimab in advanced cancers. About the research overall: A mean age of approximately 60 years, range roughly 23 to 79, was recorded, and approximately 79% were male.

Comments on this clone: Its antigen is not identified.

The assay was immunoSEQ multiplex PCR, and TCRdb's table has in-frame clones only and misses some. Of some 70,000 clones listed, approximately 80% are singletons. Trimming shortened V by 1 base and J by 7 bases, and 9 bases separated the two germline ends. CDR1 and CDR2 (germline): SGHNT, YYREEE (reference sequence). The CDR3 spans 13 residues. Study-wide findings and caveats: Fewer expanded clones were found on average in CD4+ than in CD8+ T cells.

The chain carries TRBV5-4 and TRBJ1-5, with D perhaps TRBD1 (5 bases). The sequence was collected from an adult with an advanced solid tumor such as melanoma, head and neck, liver or kidney cancer. The material sequenced was CD4+ or CD8+ T cells sorted from blood, taken in a trial of the OX40 agonist ivuxolimab. CDR3 residues: CASSLLGDQPQHF. The DNA of the CDR3 is TGTGCCAGCAGCTTGTTAGGGGACCAGCCCCAGCATTTT.